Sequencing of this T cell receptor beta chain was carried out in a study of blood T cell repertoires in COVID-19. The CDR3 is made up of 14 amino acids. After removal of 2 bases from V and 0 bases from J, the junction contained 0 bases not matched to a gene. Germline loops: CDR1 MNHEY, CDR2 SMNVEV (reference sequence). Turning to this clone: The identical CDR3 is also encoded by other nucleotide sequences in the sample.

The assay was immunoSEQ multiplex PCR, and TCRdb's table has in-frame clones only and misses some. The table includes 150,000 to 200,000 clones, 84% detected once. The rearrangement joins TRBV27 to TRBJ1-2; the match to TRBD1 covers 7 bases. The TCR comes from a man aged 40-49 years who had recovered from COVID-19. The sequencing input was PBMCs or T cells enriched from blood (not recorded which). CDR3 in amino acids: CASSLTGANYGYTF. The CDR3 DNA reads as TGTGCCAGCAGTTTAACAGGGGCTAACTATGGCTACACCTTC.